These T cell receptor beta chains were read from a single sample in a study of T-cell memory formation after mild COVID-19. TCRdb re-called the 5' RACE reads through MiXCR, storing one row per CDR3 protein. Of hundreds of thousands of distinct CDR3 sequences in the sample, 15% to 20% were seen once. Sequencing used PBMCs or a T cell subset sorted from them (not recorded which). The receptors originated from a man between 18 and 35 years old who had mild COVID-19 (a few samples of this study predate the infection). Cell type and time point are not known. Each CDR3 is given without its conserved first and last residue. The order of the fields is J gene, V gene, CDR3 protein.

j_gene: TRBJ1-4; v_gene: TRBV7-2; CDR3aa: ASSYDRASNEKLF
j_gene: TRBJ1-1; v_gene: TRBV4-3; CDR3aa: ASSQASQGYTEAF
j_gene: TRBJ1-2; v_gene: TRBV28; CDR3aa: ASSSTGGGNYGYT
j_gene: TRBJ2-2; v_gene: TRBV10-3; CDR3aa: AIKGASSGELF
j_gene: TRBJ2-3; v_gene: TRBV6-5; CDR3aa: ASIGTGDTQY
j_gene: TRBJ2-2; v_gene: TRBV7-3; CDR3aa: ASSLRTSGGATGELF
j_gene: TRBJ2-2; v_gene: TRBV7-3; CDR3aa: ASSSNLGTSIGTGELF
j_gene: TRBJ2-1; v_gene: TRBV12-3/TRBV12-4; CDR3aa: ASSPGSYNEQF
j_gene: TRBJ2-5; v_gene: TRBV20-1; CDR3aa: SAGASGAETQY
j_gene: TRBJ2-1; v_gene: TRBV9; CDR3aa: ASSTTSGGADEQF
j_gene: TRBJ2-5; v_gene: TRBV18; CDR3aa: ASSPPGLAGGRETQY
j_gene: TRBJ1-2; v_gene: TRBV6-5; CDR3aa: ASSGQSDYGYT
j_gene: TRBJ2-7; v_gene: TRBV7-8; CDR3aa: ASSLGGRPYEQY
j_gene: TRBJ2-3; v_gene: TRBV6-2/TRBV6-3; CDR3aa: ASSQGLAGVTDTQY
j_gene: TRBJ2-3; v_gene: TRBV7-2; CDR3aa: ASSLNGGSDTQY
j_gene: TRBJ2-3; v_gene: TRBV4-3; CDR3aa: ASSQVQRGTYPEY
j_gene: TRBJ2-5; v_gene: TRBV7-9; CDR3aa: ASRPLSREETQY
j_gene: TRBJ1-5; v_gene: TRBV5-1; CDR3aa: ASSLGDTSEEPQH
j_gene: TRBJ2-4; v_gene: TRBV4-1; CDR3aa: ASSPSFRAERDIQY
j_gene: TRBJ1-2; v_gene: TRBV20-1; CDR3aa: SAIPGTGKGYT
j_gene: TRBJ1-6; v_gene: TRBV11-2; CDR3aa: ASSLKLMNSPLH
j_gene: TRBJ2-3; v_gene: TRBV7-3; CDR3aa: ASSLWAAGAPSTDTQY
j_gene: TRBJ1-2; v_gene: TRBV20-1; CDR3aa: SARDGPYSGYT
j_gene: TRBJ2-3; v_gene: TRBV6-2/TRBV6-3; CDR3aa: ASSYPSGTVADTQY
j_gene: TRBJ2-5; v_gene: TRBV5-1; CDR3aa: ASSLQAAPQETQY
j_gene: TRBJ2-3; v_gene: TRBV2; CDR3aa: ASSALWDTQY
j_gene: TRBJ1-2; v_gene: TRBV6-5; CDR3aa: ASSYSTGFTGYT
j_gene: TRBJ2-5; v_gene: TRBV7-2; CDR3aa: ASRFSGGGETQY
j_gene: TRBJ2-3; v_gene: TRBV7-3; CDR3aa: ASSETPGLPDTQY
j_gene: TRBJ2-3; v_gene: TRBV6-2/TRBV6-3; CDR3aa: ASSRTGSAVDTQY
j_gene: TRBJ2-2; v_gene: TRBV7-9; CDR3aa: ASSLAGGTNTGELF
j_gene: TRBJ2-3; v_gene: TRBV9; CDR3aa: ASSILSSADTQY
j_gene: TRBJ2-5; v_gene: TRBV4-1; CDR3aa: ASSQMVGSETQY
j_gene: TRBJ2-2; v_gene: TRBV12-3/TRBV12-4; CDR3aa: ASSFQRGYTGELF
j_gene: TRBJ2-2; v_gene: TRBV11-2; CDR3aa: ASSSLLAANTGELF
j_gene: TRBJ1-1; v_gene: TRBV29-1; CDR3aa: SVHRGGTEAF
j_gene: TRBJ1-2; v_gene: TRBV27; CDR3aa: ASRLGGLDYGYT
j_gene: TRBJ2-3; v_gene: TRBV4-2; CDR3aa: ASSQGRVGTDTQY
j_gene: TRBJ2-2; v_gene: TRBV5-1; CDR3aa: ASAGALNTGELF
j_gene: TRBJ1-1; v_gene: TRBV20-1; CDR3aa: SARDRVGNTEAF
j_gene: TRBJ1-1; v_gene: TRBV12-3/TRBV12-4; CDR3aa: ASSSTGAGNTEAF
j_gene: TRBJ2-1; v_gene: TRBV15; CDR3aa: ATSRDLAGGLDEQF
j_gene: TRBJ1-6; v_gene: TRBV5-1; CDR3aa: ASSLYRGDYSPLH
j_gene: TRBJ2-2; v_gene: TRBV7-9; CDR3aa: ASTPRQGSYTGELF
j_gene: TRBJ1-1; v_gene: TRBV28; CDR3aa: ASSFDWLTNTEAF
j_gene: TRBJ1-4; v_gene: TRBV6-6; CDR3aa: ASSYGAQAHEKLF
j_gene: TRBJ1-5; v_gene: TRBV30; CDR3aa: AWSEGHLRGGNQPQH
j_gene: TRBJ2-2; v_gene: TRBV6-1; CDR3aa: ASQTGGGTGELF
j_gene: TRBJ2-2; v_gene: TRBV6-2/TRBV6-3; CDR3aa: ASSYVFPGPNTGELF
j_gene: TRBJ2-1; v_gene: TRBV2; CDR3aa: ASSLQDPSYNEQF
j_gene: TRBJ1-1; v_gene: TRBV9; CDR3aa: ASTRSGWDTEAF